The 20 T cell receptor beta chains given below trace back to one sample, sequenced in a study of shared clonotypes between healthy human individuals. Clones were sequenced by immunoSEQ multiplex PCR, and TCRdb holds only the in-frame ones, with some missing. This repertoire shows hundreds of thousands of clones, 90% to 97% found once; its top ten account for less than 0.06%. Source material: naive CD4+ T cells sorted from blood. Subset of the sample: CD45RA+ positively selected. The receptors shown here come from a woman younger than 45 in good health.

The rearrangement joins TRBV19 to TRBJ1-2, with D maybe TRBD1 (6 bases). Germline values: CDR1 LNHDA, CDR2 SQIVND (reference sequence). The CDR3 is made up of 16 amino acids. Trimming took off 6 bases at V and 5 bases at J, with 22 bases between the two ends. CDR3 DNA: TGTGCCAGTAGCGAACGAAAAACCGGGACACGGTATGGCTACACCTTC. It yields the protein CASSERKTGTRYGYTF.

This chain links TRBV27 with TRBJ2-7; 8 bases fit TRBD1. V lost 3 bases and J lost 6; bases outside the gene matches: 1. Per the germline V gene, CDR1 is MNHEY and CDR2 is SMNVEV (reference sequence). This CDR3 is 12 amino acids long. This chain's CDR3 is CASSFRGLEQYF. The CDR3 DNA follows: TGTGCCAGCAGTTTCAGGGGGCTCGAGCAGTACTTC.

In regard to this clone: Other DNA sequences in this sample translate to the same CDR3. The rearrangement uses TRBV28 and TRBJ2-7; 9 bases align to TRBD2. V gave up 3 bases and J gave up 4 bases; unmatched junction bases: 1. This CDR3 is built from 13 residues. Germline assignment: CDR1 MDHEN and CDR2 SYDVKM. DNA for the CDR3: TGTGCCAGCAGTTTGACTAGCGGATACGAGCAGTACTTC. It codes for CASSLTSGYEQYF.

The gene calls are TRBV30 and TRBJ2-2; 7 bases are a match to TRBD2. The germline V gene encodes CDR1 GTSNPN and CDR2 SVGIG (reference sequence). The CDR3 length is 13 residues. Losses at the gene ends were 7 bases for V and 1 base for J; bases not matched to a gene: 3. The CDR3 DNA follows: TGTGCCTTGACTAGCAGGAACACCGGGGAGCTGTTTTTT. Translated: CALTSRNTGELFF.

This sequence joins TRBV6-4 and TRBJ2-2; 7 nucleotides align to TRBD1. V lost 5 bases and J lost 2; bases outside the gene matches: 11. The CDR3 has 17 amino acids. Looked up from germline, CDR1 is MRHNA and CDR2 is SNTAGT. In DNA form, the CDR3 reads TGTGCCAGCAGTCCCGACGTGGCAGGGGGTAACACCGGGGAGCTGTTTTTT. As protein: CASSPDVAGGNTGELFF.

The genes are TRBV4-1 and TRBJ2-4, with D possibly called TRBD1 or TRBD2 (6 bases each). Germline V gene sequence: CDR1 MGHRA, CDR2 YSYEKL. This CDR3 has 19 amino acids. V was pared by 3 bases and J by 2 bases, with 23 bases between. CDR3 nucleotide sequence: TGCGCCAGCAGCCACAGGGTTGGTCTGGGGGGCGATTCCAAAAACATTCAGTACTTC. Translation gives CASSHRVGLGGDSKNIQYF.

This chain links TRBV19 with TRBJ2-5; no clear D. The J call is in doubt because the DNA end fits TRBJ2-7 better. This CDR3 is built from 15 residues. Germline V gene lookup returns CDR1 LNHDA and CDR2 SQIVND (reference sequence). CDR3 sequence reads: CASSMGSVSSYEQYF. CDR3 in DNA: TGTGCCAGTAGTATGGGGTCAGTGAGCTCCTACGAGCAGTACTTC.

The chain uses TRBV5-8 and TRBJ1-1; no definite D call. This CDR3 contains 12 residues. Germline V gene sequence: CDR1 SGHTS, CDR2 YDEGEE. The V gene lost 6 bases and the J gene lost 11 bases, with 17 bases spanning the gap. The CDR3 loop reads CASTLMIGVAFF. CDR3 sequence (DNA): TGTGCCAGCACCCTAATGATCGGGGTCGCTTTCTTT.

In its sample, this clone was seen once. V gene TRBV2 combines with J gene TRBJ2-5, with a tentative D call TRBD2 (6 bases). This CDR3 comprises 15 residues. Germline V gene sequence: CDR1 SNHLY, CDR2 FYNNEI. Trimming left V 6 bases short and J 4 bases short, with 18 bases between. The CDR3 sequence: CASSGSTSRGETQYF. The CDR3 bases are TGTGCCAGCAGCGGATCGACTAGTCGAGGAGAGACCCAGTACTTC. The complete variable domain, with remaining parts taken from reference TRBV2 and TRBJ2-5, reads EPEVTQTPSHQVTQMGQEVILRCVPISNHLYFYWYRQILGQKVEFLVSFYNNEISEKSEIFDDQFSVERPDGSNFTLKIRSTKLEDSAMYFCASSGSTSRGETQYFGPGTRLLVL.

This chain connects TRBV13 to TRBJ2-7; 8 nucleotides agree with TRBD2. The CDR3 extends over 15 amino acids. Unmatched junction bases numbered 7, after V lost 6 bases and J lost 0 bases. Germline V gene sequence: CDR1 PRHDT, CDR2 FYEKMQ (reference sequence). CDR3 amino acids: CASRRAGARSYEQYF. CDR3 nucleotide sequence: TGTGCCAGCAGGCGAGCGGGAGCGCGCTCCTACGAGCAGTACTTC.

This clone occurred once. The chain links TRBV6-6 to TRBJ2-1; 13 nucleotides align to TRBD2. CDR3 length: 16 residues. Germline CDR1 is MNHNY and CDR2 is SVGAGI (reference sequence). V shed 6 bases and J 6 bases; nucleotides not matched to a gene: 8. CDR3 sequence (DNA): TGTGCCAGCAGCTCTCCGGGACTAGCGGGACCCAATGAGCAGTTCTTC. Its translation: CASSSPGLAGPNEQFF.

This clone was counted a single time. The rearrangement joins TRBV5-1 to TRBJ2-6, with D perhaps TRBD2 (7 bases). The CDR3 consists of 16 residues. Germline-derived CDR1 and CDR2 are SGHRS and YFSETQ. V gave up 4 bases and J gave up 4 bases, with 15 bases separating them. CDR3 residues: CASSPGGQTGANVLTF. DNA for the CDR3: TGCGCCAGCAGCCCCGGGGGGCAGACAGGGGCCAACGTCCTGACTTTC.

The CDR3 reads CASSFFGKTEAFF. The CDR3 coding sequence is TGTGCCAGCAGTTTCTTCGGAAAGACTGAAGCTTTCTTT. This chain links TRBV28 with TRBJ1-1; D uncertain. Germline V gene data show CDR1 as MDHEN and CDR2 as SYDVKM. V dropped 3 bases and J dropped 5 bases, with 10 bases sitting between them. The CDR3 sequence is 13 residues long.

V usage is TRBV4-1 and J usage is TRBJ2-1; D is ambiguous. CDR3 length equals 13 residues. V was trimmed by 6 bases and J by 3 bases, leaving 9 bases between them. The germline CDR1 and CDR2 sequences are MGHRA and YSYEKL. The CDR3 region is CASRSWGYNEQFF. CDR3 in DNA: TGCGCCAGCAGGTCGTGGGGCTACAATGAGCAGTTCTTC.

J is TRBJ1-2 and V is TRBV28; D unresolved. This CDR3 is 16 amino acids long. Germline assignment: CDR1 MDHEN and CDR2 SYDVKM. V was cut by 1 base and J by 0 bases, with 12 bases left in between. CDR3 sequence reads: CASSLYEAPANYGYTF. The CDR3 DNA reads TGTGCCAGCAGTTTATATGAAGCTCCAGCTAACTATGGCTACACCTTC.

The V and J genes are TRBV7-9 and TRBJ2-1; possible D gene TRBD2, 6 bases. This CDR3 has 16 residues. Germline loops: CDR1 SEHNR, CDR2 FQNEAQ (reference sequence). Trimming pared 1 base from V and 8 bases from J, leaving 18 bases between. For the CDR3, the DNA is TGTGCCAGCAGCTTAGTGCTGGGGGAGGTGGGACATGAGCAGTTCTTC. Protein sequence: CASSLVLGEVGHEQFF. The full variable domain, with the rest looked up from reference TRBV7-9 and TRBJ2-1, is DTGVSQNPRHKITKRGQNVTFRCDPISEHNRLYWYRQTLGQGPEFLTYFQNEAQLEKSRLLSDRFSAERPKGSFSTLEIQRTEQGDSAMYLCASSLVLGEVGHEQFFGPGTRLTVL.

The CDR3 here is CATSRGPPGRSSQETQYF. CDR3 DNA: TGTGCCACCAGCAGAGGACCGCCGGGACGGTCCTCACAAGAGACCCAGTACTTC. The chain carries TRBV15 and TRBJ2-5; D tentatively fits TRBD1 or TRBD2 (5 bases each). V lost 1 base to trimming and J lost 2 bases, with 20 bases between them. The CDR3 runs 18 residues. CDR1 LNHNV and CDR2 YYDKDF come from the germline V gene (reference sequence).

The chain is built from TRBV27 and TRBJ1-4; D unclear. Deletions cut 6 bases from V and 4 bases from J, with 18 bases between. This CDR3 contains 16 residues. Per the germline V gene, CDR1 is MNHEY and CDR2 is SMNVEV (reference sequence). CDR3: CASSKSRVVGNEKLFF. In DNA form, the CDR3 reads TGTGCCAGCAGCAAGAGTCGGGTTGTGGGTAATGAAAAACTGTTTTTT.

This chain joins TRBV7-9 and TRBJ1-1; maybe TRBD1 (6 bases). This CDR3 has 15 amino acids. Trimming stripped 2 bases from V and 4 bases from J, with 14 bases between. CDR1 and CDR2 from the germline V gene are SEHNR and FQNEAQ (reference sequence). The CDR3 spells CASSLRPGEGTEAFF. The DNA of the CDR3 is TGTGCCAGCAGCTTACGACCAGGGGAGGGCACTGAAGCTTTCTTT. Variable domain in full (rest from reference TRBV7-9 and TRBJ1-1): DTGVSQNPRHKITKRGQNVTFRCDPISEHNRLYWYRQTLGQGPEFLTYFQNEAQLEKSRLLSDRFSAERPKGSFSTLEIQRTEQGDSAMYLCASSLRPGEGTEAFFGQGTRLTVV.

This chain uses TRBV28 with TRBJ1-6; D possibly corresponds to TRBD1 (5 bases). The CDR3 loop spans 13 amino acids. The V and J ends lost 5 bases and 13 bases respectively, with 15 bases between them. Germline CDR1 MDHEN, CDR2 SYDVKM. The CDR3 here is CASSTLAGKPLHF. CDR3 bases: TGTGCCAGCAGTACCTTGGCAGGGAAGCCCCTCCACTTT.